The 17 T cell receptor beta chains below come from one sample, sequenced in a study of blood T cell repertoires in COVID-19. Measured with immunoSEQ multiplex PCR; TCRdb has only the in-frame clones, and not every one. The data show roughly 500,000 clones, 85% to 90% seen once. The sequencing sample was made of PBMCs or T cells enriched from blood (not recorded which). The receptors here all came from a middle-aged woman who had recovered from COVID-19.

CDR3 sequence (DNA): TGTGCCAGTAGCAGGGCCCATTCAATAGATACGCAGTATTTT. It translates to CASSRAHSIDTQYF. The V gene is TRBV19, the J gene TRBJ2-3, with D maybe TRBD1 (5 bases). Trimming cost V 6 bases and J 5 bases, with 15 bases left between them. Germline V gene sequence: CDR1 LNHDA, CDR2 SQIVND (reference sequence). CDR3 length: 14 amino acids.

The gene calls are TRBV11-3 and TRBJ2-7; 7 nucleotides agree with TRBD2. Germline lookup yields CDR1 SGHNT and CDR2 YENEEA. Trimming cost V 4 bases and J 1 base; bases outside gene matches: 1. This CDR3 has 13 residues. In DNA form, the CDR3 reads TGTGCCAGCAGCTCGGGACTATCCTACGAGCAGTACTTC. Its translation is CASSSGLSYEQYF.

As concerns this clone: Additional DNA sequences in this sample encode the identical CDR3. The chain is built from TRBV3-1 (or the pseudogene TRBV3-2) and TRBJ1-6; 9 nucleotides match TRBD1. Germline V gives CDR1 LGHDT, CDR2 YNNKEL (reference sequence). V gave up 3 bases and J gave up 6 bases; unmatched junction bases: 0. This CDR3 has 14 amino acids. DNA for the CDR3: TGTGCCAGCAGCCAGGGACAGGGTAATTCACCCCTCCACTTT. Its translation is CASSQGQGNSPLHF.

V gene TRBV21-1 combines with J gene TRBJ1-6; no check of the table's D call, TRBD1, against the DNA was made. TRBV21-1 constitutes a pseudogene. This CDR3 spans 15 amino acids. In DNA, the CDR3 is TGTGCCAGCAGCAAGCCCCAGGGGATGGATTCACCCCTCCACTTT. Encoded protein: CASSKPQGMDSPLHF.

This sequence joins TRBV30 and TRBJ2-1, with D unclear. In germline, CDR1 is GTSNPN, CDR2 SVGIG (reference sequence). Trimming stripped 1 base from V and 0 bases from J, with 10 bases between. CDR3 size: 15 residues. The CDR3 nucleotides are TGTGCCTGGAGTGCAAAAAGGAGCTCCTACAATGAGCAGTTCTTC. The encoded protein is CAWSAKRSSYNEQFF.

This chain connects TRBV27 to TRBJ1-6; the match to TRBD1 covers 9 bases. Germline trimming cut 6 bases from V and 7 bases from J; bases unmatched to any gene: 4. This CDR3 has 14 residues. The germline V gene encodes CDR1 MNHEY and CDR2 SMNVEV (reference sequence). CDR3 amino acids: CASRIDRGNSPLHF. In DNA, the CDR3 is TGTGCCAGCAGGATCGACAGGGGGAATTCACCCCTCCACTTT.

Notes on this clone: Other nucleotide sequences from this sample produce the same CDR3. The rearrangement uses TRBV18 and TRBJ1-2, with TRBD1 as a possible D gene (5 bases). This CDR3 region has 13 residues. The germline CDR1 and CDR2 sequences are KGHSH and LQKENI. V gave up 3 bases and J gave up 2 bases, with 7 bases separating them. The CDR3 region is CASSPDRNYGYTF. In nucleotides, the CDR3 is TGTGCCAGCTCACCCGACAGAAACTATGGCTACACCTTC.

The chain couples TRBV7-2 to TRBJ1-1; the match to TRBD1 covers 9 bases. This CDR3 is built from 17 residues. J lost 1 base, V lost 4 bases, and 10 bases had no gene match. Germline CDR1 is SGHTA and CDR2 is FQGNSA. CDR3: CASSWGPGQGPNTEAFF. Here the CDR3 DNA reads TGTGCCAGCAGCTGGGGCCCGGGACAGGGCCCGAACACTGAAGCTTTCTTT.

The chain is built from TRBV5-1 and TRBJ2-5, with 11 bases matching TRBD2. The length of the CDR3 is 14 residues. V dropped 4 bases and J dropped 5; count of bases not matched to a gene: 4. The germline V gene has CDR1 SGHRS and CDR2 YFSETQ. CDR3 DNA sequence: TGCGCCAGCAGCGGCACTAGCGGGAGTGAGACCCAGTACTTC. Translating gives CASSGTSGSETQYF.

The chain joins TRBV19 to TRBJ2-2; the match to TRBD1 covers 9 bases. CDR3 length equals 14 residues. V lost 8 bases and J lost 0; bases outside the gene matches: 1. Per germline, CDR1 LNHDA and CDR2 SQIVND (reference sequence). CDR3 protein: CASGQGSNTGELFF. The CDR3 bases are TGTGCCAGTGGACAGGGGTCGAACACCGGGGAGCTGTTTTTT.

The V call is TRBV11-1, the J call TRBJ2-7; the D gene is possibly TRBD1 (5 bases). Germline-derived CDR1 and CDR2 are SGHAT and FQDESV (reference sequence). The length of the CDR3 is 15 residues. V lost 1 base, J lost 0 bases, and 10 bases lay in between. CDR3 DNA: TGTGCCAGCAGCTTAGTTTCAAGGGGCTCCTACGAGCAGTACTTC. It is translated as CASSLVSRGSYEQYF.

The genes are TRBV5-1 and TRBJ2-3, with 11 bases lining up with TRBD2. Trimming cost V 1 base and J 6 bases; bases outside gene matches: 7. Per the germline V gene, CDR1 is SGHRS and CDR2 is YFSETQ. The CDR3 has 16 residues. The DNA of the CDR3 is TGCGCCAGCAGCTTGCTTCTAGCGGGAGGTGGGGATACGCAGTATTTT. It translates to CASSLLLAGGGDTQYF.

The table lists this clone with a few counts. The genes are TRBV5-5 and TRBJ1-1; TRBD1 matches 9 bases. In germline, CDR1 is SGHKS, CDR2 YYEKEE (reference sequence). The CDR3 is made up of 16 amino acids. With 4 bases clipped from V and 0 bases from J, the junction kept 7 bases outside the gene matches. CDR3: CASSTGQGTLNTEAFF. The DNA of the CDR3 is TGTGCCAGCAGCACCGGACAGGGGACGTTGAACACTGAAGCTTTCTTT. The variable domain in full, with the rest retrieved from reference TRBV5-5 and TRBJ1-1, is DAGVTQSPTHLIKTRGQQVTLRCSPISGHKSVSWYQQVLGQGPQFIFQYYEKEERGRGNFPDRFSARQFPNYSSELNVNALLLGDSALYLCASSTGQGTLNTEAFFGQGTRLTVV.

This clone showed up just once. The chain couples TRBV19 to TRBJ1-2, with a possible D match to TRBD1 (6 bases). Looked up from germline, CDR1 is LNHDA and CDR2 is SQIVND (reference sequence). Trimming removed 9 bases at V and 7 bases at J, with 18 bases between. There are 13 residues in the CDR3. The CDR3 spells CASRTGLSSGYTF. The CDR3 DNA reads TGTGCCAGCAGAACAGGGCTGAGCTCTGGCTACACCTTC. Looking up the rest from reference TRBV19 and TRBJ1-2 gives the full variable domain: DGGITQSPKYLFRKEGQNVTLSCEQNLNHDAMYWYRQDPGQGLRLIYYSQIVNDFQKGDIAEGYSVSREKKESFPLTVTSAQKNPTAFYLCASRTGLSSGYTFGSGTRLTVV.

The chain recombines TRBV27 with TRBJ1-2; 7 nucleotides match TRBD1. CDR1 and CDR2 (germline): MNHEY, SMNVEV (reference sequence). V was pared by 5 bases and J by 5 bases, with 11 bases of the junction left unmatched. The CDR3 extends over 15 amino acids. CDR3 DNA sequence: TGTGCCAGCAGTCCCAGCGGACAGGTGGGATATGGCTACACCTTC. The encoded protein is CASSPSGQVGYGYTF.

The CDR3 reads CASTGLTNEKLFF. The CDR3 DNA follows: TGCGCCAGCACAGGGTTAACTAATGAAAAACTGTTTTTT. This sequence joins TRBV4-1 and TRBJ1-4; possibly TRBD1 for D (5 bases). V was clipped by 7 bases and J by 1 base, with 7 bases between them. CDR3 size: 13 residues. Looked up from germline, CDR1 is MGHRA and CDR2 is YSYEKL.

The J gene is TRBJ1-2, the V gene TRBV19, with D possibly being TRBD1 (6 bases). Germline CDR1 LNHDA, CDR2 SQIVND (reference sequence). Trimming removed 3 bases at V and 1 base at J, with 18 bases between. There are 17 residues in the CDR3. The CDR3 DNA follows: TGTGCCAGTAGTATTCCCTTTCCACACAGGGTTAACTATGGCTACACCTTC. It yields the protein CASSIPFPHRVNYGYTF.